This T cell receptor beta chain was observed in a study of blood T cell repertoires in COVID-19. Clones were read by immunoSEQ multiplex PCR, and TCRdb kept only the in-frame ones, dropping some. The top ten hold 1.3% to 1.5% of the sample, which has hundreds of thousands of clones, 88% seen once. This CDR3 comprises 16 residues. Germline loops: CDR1 LNHDA, CDR2 SQIVND (reference sequence). V gave up 3 bases and J gave up 0 bases; unmatched junction bases: 5. The receptor comes from an elderly man with acute or convalescent COVID-19. What was sequenced was peripheral blood. The J gene is TRBJ1-1, the V gene TRBV19; 9 bases are a match to TRBD1. CDR3 bases: TGTGCCAGTAGTATCGGGACAGGGTGGGTGAACACTGAAGCTTTCTTT. Translation gives CASSIGTGWVNTEAFF. The full variable domain, its missing parts supplied by reference TRBV19 and TRBJ1-1, is DGGITQSPKYLFRKEGQNVTLSCEQNLNHDAMYWYRQDPGQGLRLIYYSQIVNDFQKGDIAEGYSVSREKKESFPLTVTSAQKNPTAFYLCASSIGTGWVNTEAFFGQGTRLTVV.